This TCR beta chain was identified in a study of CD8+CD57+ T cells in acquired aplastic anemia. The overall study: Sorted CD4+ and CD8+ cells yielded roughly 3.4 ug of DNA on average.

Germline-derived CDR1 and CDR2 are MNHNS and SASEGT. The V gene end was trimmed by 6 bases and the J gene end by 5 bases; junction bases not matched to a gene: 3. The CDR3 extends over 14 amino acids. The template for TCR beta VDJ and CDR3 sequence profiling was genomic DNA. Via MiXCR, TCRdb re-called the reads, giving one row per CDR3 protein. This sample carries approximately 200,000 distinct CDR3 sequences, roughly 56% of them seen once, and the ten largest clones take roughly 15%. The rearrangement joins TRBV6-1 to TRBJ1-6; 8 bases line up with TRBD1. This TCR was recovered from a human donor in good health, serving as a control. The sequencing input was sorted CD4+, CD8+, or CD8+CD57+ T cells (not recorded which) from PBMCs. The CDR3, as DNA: TGTGCCAGCAGAGCACAGGGGGATAATTCACCCCTCCACTTT. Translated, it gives CASRAQGDNSPLHF.